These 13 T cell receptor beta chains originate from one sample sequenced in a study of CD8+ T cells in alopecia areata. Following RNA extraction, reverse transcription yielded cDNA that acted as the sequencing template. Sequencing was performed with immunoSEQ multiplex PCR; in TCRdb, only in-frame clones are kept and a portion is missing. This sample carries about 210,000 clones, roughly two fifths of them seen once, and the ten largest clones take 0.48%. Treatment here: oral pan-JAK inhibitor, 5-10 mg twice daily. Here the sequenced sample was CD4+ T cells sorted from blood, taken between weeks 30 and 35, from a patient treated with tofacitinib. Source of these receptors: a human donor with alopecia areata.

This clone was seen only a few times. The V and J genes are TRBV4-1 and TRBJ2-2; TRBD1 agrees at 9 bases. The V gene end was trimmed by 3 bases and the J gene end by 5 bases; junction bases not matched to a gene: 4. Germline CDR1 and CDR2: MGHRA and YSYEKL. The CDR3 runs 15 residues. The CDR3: CASSHPGTGTGELFF. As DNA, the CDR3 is TGCGCCAGCAGCCACCCCGGGACAGGGACCGGGGAGCTGTTTTTT.

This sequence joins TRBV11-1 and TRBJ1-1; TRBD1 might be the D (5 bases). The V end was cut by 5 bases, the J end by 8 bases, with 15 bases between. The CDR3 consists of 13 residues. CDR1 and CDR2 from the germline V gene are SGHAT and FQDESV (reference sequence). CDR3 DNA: TGTGCCAGCAGCCCCGGTAGACAGCAGGAAGCTTTCTTT. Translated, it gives CASSPGRQQEAFF.

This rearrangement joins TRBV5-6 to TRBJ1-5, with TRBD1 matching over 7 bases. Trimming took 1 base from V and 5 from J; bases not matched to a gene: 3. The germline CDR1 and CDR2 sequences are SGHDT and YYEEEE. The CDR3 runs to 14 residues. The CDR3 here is CASSLYDRDQPQHF. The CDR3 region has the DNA TGTGCCAGCAGCTTGTATGACAGGGATCAGCCCCAGCATTTT.

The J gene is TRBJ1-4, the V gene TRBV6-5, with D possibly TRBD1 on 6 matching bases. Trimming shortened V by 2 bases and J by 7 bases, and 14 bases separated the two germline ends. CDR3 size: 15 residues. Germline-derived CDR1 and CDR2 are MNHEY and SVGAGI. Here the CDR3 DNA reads TGTGCCAGCAGTTACGTCCGGGGGGCTACTGAAAAACTGTTTTTT. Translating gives CASSYVRGATEKLFF.

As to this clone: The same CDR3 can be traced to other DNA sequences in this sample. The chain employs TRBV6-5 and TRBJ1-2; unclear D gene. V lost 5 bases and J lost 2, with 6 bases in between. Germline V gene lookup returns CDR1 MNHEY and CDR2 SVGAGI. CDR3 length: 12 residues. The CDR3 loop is CASSPGNYGYTF. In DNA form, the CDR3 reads TGTGCCAGCAGTCCTGGGAACTATGGCTACACCTTC.

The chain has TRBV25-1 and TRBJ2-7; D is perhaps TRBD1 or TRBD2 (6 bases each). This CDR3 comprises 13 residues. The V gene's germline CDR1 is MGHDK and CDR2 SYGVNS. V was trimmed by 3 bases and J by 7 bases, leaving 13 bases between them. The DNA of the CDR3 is TGTGCCAGCAGTGATGGGGGGCAGGGGGAGCAGTACTTC. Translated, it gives CASSDGGQGEQYF.

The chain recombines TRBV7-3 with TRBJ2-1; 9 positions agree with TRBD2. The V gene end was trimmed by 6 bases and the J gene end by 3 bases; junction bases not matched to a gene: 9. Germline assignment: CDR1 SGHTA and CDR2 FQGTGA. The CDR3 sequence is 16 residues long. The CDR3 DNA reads TGTGCCAGCAGTCATACCGGGACTAGCCTCTACAATGAGCAGTTCTTC. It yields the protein CASSHTGTSLYNEQFF.

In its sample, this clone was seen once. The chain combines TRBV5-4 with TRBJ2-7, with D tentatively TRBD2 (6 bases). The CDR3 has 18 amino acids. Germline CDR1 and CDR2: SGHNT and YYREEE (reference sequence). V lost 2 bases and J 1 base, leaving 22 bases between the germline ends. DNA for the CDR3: TGTGCCAGCAGCTTAAGGGGAAGTTTAGTGGACTATTCCTACGAGCAGTACTTC. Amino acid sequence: CASSLRGSLVDYSYEQYF. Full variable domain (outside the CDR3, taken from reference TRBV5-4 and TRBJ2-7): ETGVTQSPTHLIKTRGQQVTLRCSSQSGHNTVSWYQQALGQGPQFIFQYYREEENGRGNFPPRFSGLQFPNYSSELNVNALELDDSALYLCASSLRGSLVDYSYEQYFGPGTRLTVT.

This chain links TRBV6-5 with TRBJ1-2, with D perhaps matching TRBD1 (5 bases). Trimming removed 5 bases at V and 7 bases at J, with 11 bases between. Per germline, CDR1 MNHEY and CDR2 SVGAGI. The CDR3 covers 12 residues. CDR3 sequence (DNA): TGTGCCAGCAGTCGGGGTAGGGGTGGCTACACCTTC. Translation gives CASSRGRGGYTF.

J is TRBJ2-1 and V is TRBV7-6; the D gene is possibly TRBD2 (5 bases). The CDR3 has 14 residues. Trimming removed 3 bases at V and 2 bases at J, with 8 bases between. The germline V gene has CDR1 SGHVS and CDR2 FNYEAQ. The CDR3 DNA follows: TGTGCCAGCAGCTTGGCGGAGGCCTACAATGAGCAGTTCTTC. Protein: CASSLAEAYNEQFF. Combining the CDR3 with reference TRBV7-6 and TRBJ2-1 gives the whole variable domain GAGVSQSPRYKVTKRGQDVALRCDPISGHVSLYWYRQALGQGPEFLTYFNYEAQQDKSGLPNDRFSAERPEGSISTLTIQRTEQRDSAMYRCASSLAEAYNEQFFGPGTRLTVL.

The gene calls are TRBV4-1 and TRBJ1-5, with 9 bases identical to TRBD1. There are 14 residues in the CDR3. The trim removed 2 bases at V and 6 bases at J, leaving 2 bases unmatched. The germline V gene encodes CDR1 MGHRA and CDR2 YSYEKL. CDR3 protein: CASSQTGGSQPQHF. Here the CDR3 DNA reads TGCGCCAGCAGCCAAACAGGGGGCAGTCAGCCCCAGCATTTT.

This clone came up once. The CDR3, as DNA: TGTGCCAGCAGCGTTACACAGGGATCCTACGAGCAGTACTTC. Protein sequence: CASSVTQGSYEQYF. This chain connects TRBV9 to TRBJ2-7, with D possibly matching TRBD1 (6 bases). In germline, CDR1 is SGDLS, CDR2 YYNGEE. The CDR3 extends over 14 amino acids. V lost 2 bases and J 1 base, leaving 10 bases between the germline ends. The complete variable domain, with remaining parts taken from reference TRBV9 and TRBJ2-7, reads DSGVTQTPKHLITATGQRVTLRCSPRSGDLSVYWYQQSLDQGLQFLIQYYNGEERAKGNILERFSAQQFPDLHSELNLSSLELGDSALYFCASSVTQGSYEQYFGPGTRLTVT.

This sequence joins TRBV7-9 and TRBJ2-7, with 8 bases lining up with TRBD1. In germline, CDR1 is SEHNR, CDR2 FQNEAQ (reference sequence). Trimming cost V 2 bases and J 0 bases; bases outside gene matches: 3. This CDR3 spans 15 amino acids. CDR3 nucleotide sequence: TGTGCCAGCAGCTTATGGGACAGGAGCTCCTACGAGCAGTACTTC. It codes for CASSLWDRSSYEQYF.